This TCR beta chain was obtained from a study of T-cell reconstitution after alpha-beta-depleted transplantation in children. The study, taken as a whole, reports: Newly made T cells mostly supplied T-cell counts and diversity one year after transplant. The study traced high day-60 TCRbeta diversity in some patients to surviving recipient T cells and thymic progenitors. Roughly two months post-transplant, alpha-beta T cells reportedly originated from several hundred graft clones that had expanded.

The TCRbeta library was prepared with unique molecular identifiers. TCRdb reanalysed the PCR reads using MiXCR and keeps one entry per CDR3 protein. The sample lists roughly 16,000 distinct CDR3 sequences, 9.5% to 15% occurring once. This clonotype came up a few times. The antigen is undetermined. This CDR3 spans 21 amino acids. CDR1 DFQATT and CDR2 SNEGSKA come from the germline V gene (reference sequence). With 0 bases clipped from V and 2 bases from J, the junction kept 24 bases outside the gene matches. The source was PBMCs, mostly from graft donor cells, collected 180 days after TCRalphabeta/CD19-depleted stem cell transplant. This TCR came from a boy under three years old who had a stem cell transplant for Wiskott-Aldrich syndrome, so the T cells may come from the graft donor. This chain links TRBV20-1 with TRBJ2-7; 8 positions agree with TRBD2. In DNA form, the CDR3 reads TGCAGTGCTAGAGATATTAGAGTTTCGGGGATAGCGGGAATTAACCCCTACGAGCAGTACTTC. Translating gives CSARDIRVSGIAGINPYEQYF.